Detailed here is one T cell receptor beta chain. This clone occurred once. It lacks a known antigen. Within one base of it there is no much larger clone, and no base qualities were kept. The sample belongs to a study of cytomegalovirus exposure and HLA in healthy donors (TCRdb year 2017). Regarding the research as a whole: An earlier analysis of about 560 of the donors reported approximately 260 Gb of sequence data and 95 million to 120 million unique TCR beta sequences obtained from around 180 million T cells. All discovery cohort repertoires had been generated using a single sequencing platform. Using immunosequencing, the study profiled T cell repertoires from 640 or so subjects and related those repertoires to cytomegalovirus serostatus. Class I and class II HLA loci were covered by the typing at four-digit resolution. In the later analysis, no new phenotypic data were used to find candidate immune exposures; instead, reliance was placed on TCR beta sequences and their occurrence across donors. Among the roughly 400 genotyped donors, roughly 80% belonged to the genetic ancestry cluster associated with self-reported Caucasian donors. About 280 gigabases of sequencing data and 70 million to 100 million unique TCR sequences were included in an early release covering roughly 700 HLA-typed donors. In addition to the first cohort of 500 to 850 subjects, a separate validation cohort of approximately 130 different subjects was used. In an earlier analysis of 587 of the donors, high-throughput TCR beta sequencing was used to judge whether each TCR beta V gene segment behaved as functional or pseudogenic. In a later analysis, previously published TCR beta repertoires from 500 to 750 donors were re-analyzed and high-resolution HLA genotyping was added so that TCR occurrence patterns could be studied. The study aimed to test whether cataloging public T cell receptors could reveal signatures of past pathogen exposure. The study combined high-throughput TCR immunosequencing, statistical association of individual TCRs with disease status, and machine learning to predict cytomegalovirus infection status. A later genetic analysis took genome-wide SNP genotypes for about 55% of the roughly 670 donors and used that subset as a discovery cohort. A handful of DR-DQ haplotypes were handled as single units for association and clustering because linkage in the cohort was strong. Typing coverage varied by locus: roughly 620-630 donors for A, B, C, DRB1 and DQB1; about 520 for DQA1; more than 600 for DPA1; 400 to 480 for DPB1. Donor age, sex, ethnicity and CMV serostatus were compiled alongside the repertoire data. Among 398 genotyped donors of the cohort, an average of roughly 240,000 unique TCR beta nucleotide sequences were sequenced per donor, roughly 20% of them non-productive.

Libraries came from the immunoSEQ multiplex PCR assay. The multiplex PCR relied on a mix of 60 forward primers for TCR Vbeta segments and 13 reverse primers for TCR Jbeta segments. The CDR3 region of rearranged TCR beta genes was amplified from genomic DNA by a multiplex PCR assay. The Illumina HiSeq System was used to sequence the amplified TCR beta libraries as 87-base-pair reads. The authors' pipeline ran thus. Across the 600 to 700 repertoires, a later analysis counted tens of millions of unique TCR beta chains, 9.5 million to 12 million of which were shared by at least two donors. A nearest-neighbor algorithm error-corrected the raw reads and collapsed the reads into unique sequences, merging closely related sequences to remove PCR and sequencing errors. Alignment of CDR3 sequences to IMGT reference sequences was used to assign V, D and J gene segments. Each retained sequence needed at least a six-nucleotide match to both a V gene segment and a J gene segment. Rearrangements were called productive when the CDR3 lacked stop codons and stayed in frame with V and J; all others were non-productive. CDR3 was defined according to IMGT convention as the region running from the second conserved V-encoded cysteine to the conserved J-encoded phenylalanine. The earlier analysis of roughly 590 of the donors excluded any sequence lacking an unambiguous match to a single V gene segment. An earlier analysis of fewer than 650 of the donors classified V segments as functional when productive rearrangements were above 56.7% and as segregating when the standard deviation between donors was above 5%. A statistical classification framework was built for diagnosing cytomegalovirus status from the catalog of TCR beta chain sequences. A later analysis assigned V and J genes by comparing TCR nucleotide sequences with IMGT/GENE-DB human TR gene sequences. A later analysis assigned CDR3 sequences and most-parsimonious VDJ recombination scenarios with the TCRdist pipeline. A later analysis defined each TCR beta chain by its CDR3 amino acid sequence plus V-gene family, and excluded reads lacking a unique V-gene family. To address suspected cross-contamination and a sequencing artifact, a later analysis removed under 600 highly shared, low-generation-probability nucleotide sequences. In a later analysis, a clonal expansion index for each public chain was calculated from normalized within-repertoire ranks of inferred template counts. In a later analysis, generation probabilities were computed with a VDJ recombination model fitted to out-of-frame rearrangements, and the resulting probabilities were checked against IGoR. In a later analysis, TCR-TCR, TCR-HLA and TCR-CMV co-occurrence was scored with hypergeometric tests, and a repertoire-size bias correction was applied to TCR pairs. A later analysis estimated false discovery rates by permuting HLA or CMV assignments 20 times. In a later analysis, co-occurring TCRs were grouped using DBSCAN, and TCRdist sequence similarity was added for clustering within HLA-allele-positive subsets. For co-occurrence clustering, repertoires with fewer than 30,000 or more than 120,000 public chains were excluded, along with four to six repertoires with anomalous nucleotide sharing. Drawn from immuneACCESS, this table holds only the in-frame rearrangements with V and J called that TCRdb kept. Clones are partly lost; checked studies trace under half to an unresolved V gene and leave the rest unexplained. The V and J calls and the clone size are those of that table, but D and trimming were determined from the DNA. The sample table shows around 200,000 clones, and approximately 78% are seen once. Approximately 2.5% of the sample belongs to the ten largest clones.

Measured from the cysteine to the phenylalanine, the CDR3 is 15 residues long. Only CDR3 DNA remains: 45 bases, in frame from the first base. Looking up the germline V gene (reference sequence) yields CDR1 GTSNPN and CDR2 SVGIG. Trimming removed 2 bases from V and 0 bases from J, leaving 13 bases between the germline ends. The full study reports these points: Some IMGT-functional V segments, including TRBV6-2 and TRBV6-3, could not be distinguished by the 87-base-pair reads and were therefore excluded. In both the original and validation cohorts, the classifier was reported to diagnose cytomegalovirus status with high specificity and sensitivity. In this cohort, only TCR beta chains were sequenced, and detectable features were limited by the absence of alpha or paired-chain data. The presence/absence analyses assumed that sequencing depth was roughly uniform across donors, and that assumption may not be true. Linkage disequilibrium might explain the correlated functional status among segregating V segments, but an unknown experimental factor could not be excluded. The sequencing pipeline was judged likely to have produced a cluster of highly shared sequence variants as a technical artifact. A later analysis found that most CMV-associated TCR beta chains appeared HLA-restricted, with HLA associations seemingly driven largely by CMV exposure. When HLA alleles, especially DR and DQ, strongly co-occurred, attributing TCR associations to individual alleles was difficult. The study listed approximately 160 TCR beta chains as associated with cytomegalovirus. While some public TCRs were present in many individuals, most TCR sequences turned up only very rarely across donors. A later genetic analysis associated a missense DCLRE1C variant with V-gene and J-gene trimming of TCR beta chains, and an independent cohort replicated the association. In an earlier analysis of 587 of the donors, most TCR beta V segments appeared in productive rearrangements about 87% or about 30% of the time, broadly matching IMGT annotations. A later analysis reported that several top co-occurrence clusters appeared linked to parvovirus B19, influenza, CMV and Epstein-Barr virus. In a later analysis, HLA-associated TCR beta chains were found to be more clonally expanded and to have lower generation probabilities than equally common non-associated chains. For the cohort, immune exposure information was limited to CMV serostatus. A further reported finding was that TCR beta sequences accurately predicted the HLA-A and HLA-B alleles for most subjects in the first cohort. Because counts were too low, 15 to 20 rarely observed V segments, including chromosome 9 orphons, were excluded from the earlier analysis of 500 to 700 of the donors. A few of the identified cytomegalovirus-associated TCR beta chains were confirmed in vitro to be specific for cytomegalovirus antigens. HLA typing was unavailable for some donors at each locus, so association tests used only the typed subset. At a false discovery rate of 0.05, a later analysis linked around 17,000 TCR beta sequences to specific HLA alleles. According to the authors, the approach could potentially be generalized to other disease states and immunological phenotypes. In a later genetic analysis, fewer N-insertions in productive TCRs were reported among donors in an Asian-associated ancestry cluster than the roughly 710-donor mean. In a later analysis, TCR association rates were found to vary across HLA loci, with the most associated TCRs seen for DRB1 alleles and the fewest for HLA-C alleles.

The cohort consisted of 600 or so healthy bone marrow donors. All cohort members were sampled while nominally healthy, although unrecorded immune exposures were likely present. The donor was CMV seronegative and was included in the group of 352 seronegative cohort members. A peripheral blood sample was collected from each donor, and TCR beta sequencing was performed on peripheral blood mononuclear cells. Genomic DNA was extracted from the blood cell samples with the Qiagen DNeasy Blood Extraction Kit. The sample comprised PBMCs. The chain joins TRBV30 to TRBJ2-5; tentative D gene TRBD1, with 5 bases matching. This TCR was recovered from a woman aged 40-49 years in good health and CMV-seronegative. The CDR3 protein: CAWSKVAGNQETQYF. The nucleotide sequence is TGTGCCTGGAGTAAGGTGGCAGGGAACCAAGAGACCCAGTACTTC.